This T cell receptor (beta chain) appears in the sequencing data of a study of CD8 T cells in Susac syndrome. High-throughput TCR beta sequencing covered peripheral CD8+ and CD4+ T cells. Germline CDR1 reads SGHRS; CDR2 reads YFSETQ. V lost 4 bases to trimming and J lost 5 bases; unmatched junction nucleotides: 14. This CDR3 is 17 amino acids long. Study-level results: The study conceded that relatively few individuals underwent its TCR sequencing and HLA analysis.

RNA was extracted with the RNeasy kit, and a quantity of 0.5 to 1 ug was reverse transcribed using random hexamers. TCRdb re-derived calls from the immunoSEQ multiplex PCR reads in MiXCR, one entry per CDR3 protein. The sample records some 130,000 distinct CDR3 sequences, 90% to 95% being singletons. Details on this clonotype: Its antigen remains unidentified.

The chain couples TRBV5-1 to TRBJ2-3, with 9 positions matching TRBD1. This receptor was taken from a human donor in good health. Sequenced: CD4+ T cells from PBMCs. DNA of the CDR3: TGCGCCAGCAGCCTCGGACAGGGGATGAGTACGGTAGATACGCAGTATTTT. Encoded protein: CASSLGQGMSTVDTQYF.